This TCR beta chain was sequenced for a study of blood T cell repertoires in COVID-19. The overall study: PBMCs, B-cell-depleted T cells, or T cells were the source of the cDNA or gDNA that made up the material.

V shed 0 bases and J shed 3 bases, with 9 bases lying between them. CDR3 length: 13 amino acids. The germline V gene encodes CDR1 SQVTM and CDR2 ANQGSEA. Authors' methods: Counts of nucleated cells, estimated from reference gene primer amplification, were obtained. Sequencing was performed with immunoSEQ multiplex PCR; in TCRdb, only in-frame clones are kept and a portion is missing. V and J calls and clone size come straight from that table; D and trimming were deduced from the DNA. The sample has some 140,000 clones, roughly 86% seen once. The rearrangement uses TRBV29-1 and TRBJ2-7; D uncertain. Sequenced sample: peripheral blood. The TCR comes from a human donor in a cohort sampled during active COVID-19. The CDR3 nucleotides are TGCAGCGTTGAAGAGAAAGCCGGCTACGAGCAGTACTTC. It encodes CSVEEKAGYEQYF.